This T cell receptor beta chain was captured by sequencing in a study of beta chain features in type 1 diabetes. Across the whole study: Researchers looked at some 110 million sorted cells across all samples.

Every isolated RNA sample was fully reverse transcribed, so sequencing captured expressed TCRB transcripts. The repertoire was sequenced with immunoSEQ multiplex PCR; TCRdb's copy has only in-frame clones and lacks some. The sample gives about 260,000 clones, roughly 70% of which show up once; approximately 0.053% is in the top ten. Populations obtained by sorting all exceeded 95% purity. V dropped 3 bases and J dropped 8; count of bases not matched to a gene: 8. This CDR3 comprises 16 residues. Germline CDR1 and CDR2: SGHRS and YFSETQ. Study results and caveats: In the patient group, naive, central memory and Treg TCRB repertoires seemed more alike than in the healthy donor group.

This clone occurred a few times. Its cognate antigen is unknown. Material: naive CD4+ T cells from blood. This chain links TRBV5-1 with TRBJ2-1, with 13 bases that match TRBD2. This receptor was obtained from a man under 40 in good health. CDR3 bases: TGCGCCAGCAGCTCTTTCGGACTAGCGGGAGCAGATGAGCAGTTCTTC. Residues: CASSSFGLAGADEQFF.